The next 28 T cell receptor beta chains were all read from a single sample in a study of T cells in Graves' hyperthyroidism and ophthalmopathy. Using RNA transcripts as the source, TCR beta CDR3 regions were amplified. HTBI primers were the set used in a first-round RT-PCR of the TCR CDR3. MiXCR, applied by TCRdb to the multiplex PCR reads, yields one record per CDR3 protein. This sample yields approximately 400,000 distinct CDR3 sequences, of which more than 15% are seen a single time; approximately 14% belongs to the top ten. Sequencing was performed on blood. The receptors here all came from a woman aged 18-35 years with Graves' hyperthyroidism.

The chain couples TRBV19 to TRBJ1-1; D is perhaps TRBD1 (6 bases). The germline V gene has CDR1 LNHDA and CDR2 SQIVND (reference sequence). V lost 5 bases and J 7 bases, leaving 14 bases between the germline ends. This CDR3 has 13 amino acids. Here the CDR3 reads CASSPRGEGEAFF. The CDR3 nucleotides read TGTGCCAGTAGTCCGAGGGGGGAAGGTGAAGCTTTCTTT.

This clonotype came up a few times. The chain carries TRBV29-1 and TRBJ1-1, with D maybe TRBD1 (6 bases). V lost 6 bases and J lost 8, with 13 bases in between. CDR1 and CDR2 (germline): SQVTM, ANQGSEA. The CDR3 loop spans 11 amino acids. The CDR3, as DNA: TGCAGCGTGGCCAGGGGCCCCGAAGCTTTCTTT. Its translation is CSVARGPEAFF.

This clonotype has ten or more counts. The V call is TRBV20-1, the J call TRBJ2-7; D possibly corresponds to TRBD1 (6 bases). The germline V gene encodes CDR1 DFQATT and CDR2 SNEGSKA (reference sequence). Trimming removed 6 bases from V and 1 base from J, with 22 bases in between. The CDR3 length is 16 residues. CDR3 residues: CSARALLRGDSYEQYF. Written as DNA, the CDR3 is TGCAGTGCCCGGGCCTTGCTCAGGGGTGATTCCTACGAGCAGTACTTC.

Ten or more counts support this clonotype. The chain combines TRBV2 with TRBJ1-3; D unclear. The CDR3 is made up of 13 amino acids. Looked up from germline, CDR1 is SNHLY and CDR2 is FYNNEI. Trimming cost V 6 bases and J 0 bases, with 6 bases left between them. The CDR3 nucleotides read TGTGCCAGCAGCCGGAACTCTGGAAACACCATATATTTT. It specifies CASSRNSGNTIYF.

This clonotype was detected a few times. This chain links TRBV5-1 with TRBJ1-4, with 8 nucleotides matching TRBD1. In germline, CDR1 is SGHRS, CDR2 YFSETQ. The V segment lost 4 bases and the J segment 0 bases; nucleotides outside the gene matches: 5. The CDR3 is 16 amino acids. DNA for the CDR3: TGCGCCAGCAGCGCGAGACAGGGGACAACTAATGAAAAACTGTTTTTT. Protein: CASSARQGTTNEKLFF. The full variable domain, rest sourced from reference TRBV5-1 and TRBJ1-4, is KAGVTQTPRYLIKTRGQQVTLSCSPISGHRSVSWYQQTPGQGLQFLFEYFSETQRNKGNFPGRFSGRQFSNSRSEMNVSTLELGDSALYLCASSARQGTTNEKLFFGSGTQLSVL.

This CDR3 reads CASSDMGYGYTF. As DNA, the CDR3 is TGTGCCAGCAGTGACATGGGGTATGGCTACACCTTC. The chain joins TRBV6-2 or TRBV6-3 to TRBJ1-2, with no clear D. Germline assignment: CDR1 MNHEY and CDR2 SVGEGT. The CDR3 consists of 12 residues. Trimming shortened V by 5 bases and J by 5 bases, and 9 bases separated the two germline ends.

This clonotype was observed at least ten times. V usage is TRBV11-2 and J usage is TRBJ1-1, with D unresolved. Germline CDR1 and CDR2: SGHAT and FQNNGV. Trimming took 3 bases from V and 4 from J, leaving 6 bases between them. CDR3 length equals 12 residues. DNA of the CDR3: TGTGCCAGCAGCTTCCACGGCACTGAAGCTTTCTTT. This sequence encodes CASSFHGTEAFF. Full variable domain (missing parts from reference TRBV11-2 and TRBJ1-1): EAGVAQSPRYKIIEKRQSVAFWCNPISGHATLYWYQQILGQGPKLLIQFQNNGVVDDSQLPKDRFSAERLKGVDSTLKIQPAKLEDSAVYLCASSFHGTEAFFGQGTRLTVV.

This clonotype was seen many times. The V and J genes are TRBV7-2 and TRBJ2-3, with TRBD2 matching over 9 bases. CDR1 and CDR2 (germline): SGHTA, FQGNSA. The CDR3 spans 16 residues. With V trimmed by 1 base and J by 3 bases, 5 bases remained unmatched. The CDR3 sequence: CASSLGAGGPTDTQYF. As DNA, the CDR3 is TGTGCCAGCAGCTTAGGGGCGGGGGGGCCGACAGATACGCAGTATTTT.

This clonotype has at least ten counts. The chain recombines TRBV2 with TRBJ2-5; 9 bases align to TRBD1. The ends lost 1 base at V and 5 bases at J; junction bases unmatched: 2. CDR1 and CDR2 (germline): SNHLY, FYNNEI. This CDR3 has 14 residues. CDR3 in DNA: TGTGCCAGCAGTGAAGTGACAGGGGGGGAGACCCAGTACTTC. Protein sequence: CASSEVTGGETQYF.

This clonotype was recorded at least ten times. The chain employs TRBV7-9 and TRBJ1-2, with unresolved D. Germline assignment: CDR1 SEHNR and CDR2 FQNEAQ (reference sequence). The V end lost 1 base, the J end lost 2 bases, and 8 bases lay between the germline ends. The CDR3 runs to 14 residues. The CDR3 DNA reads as TGTGCCAGCAGCTTAGTAGGATTCAACTATGGCTACACCTTC. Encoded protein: CASSLVGFNYGYTF.

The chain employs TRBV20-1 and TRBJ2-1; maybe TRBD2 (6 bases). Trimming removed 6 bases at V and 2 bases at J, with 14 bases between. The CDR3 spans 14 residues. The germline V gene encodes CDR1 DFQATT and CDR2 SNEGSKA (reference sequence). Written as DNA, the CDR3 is TGCAGTGCGCAGGGACTGCACGCCTACAATGAGCAGTTCTTC. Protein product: CSAQGLHAYNEQFF.

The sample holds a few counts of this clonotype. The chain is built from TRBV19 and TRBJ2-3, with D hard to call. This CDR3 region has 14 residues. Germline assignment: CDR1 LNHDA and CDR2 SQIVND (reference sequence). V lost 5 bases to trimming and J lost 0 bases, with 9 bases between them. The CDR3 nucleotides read TGTGCCAGTAGTCGTGACTTTAGCACAGATACGCAGTATTTT. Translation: CASSRDFSTDTQYF.

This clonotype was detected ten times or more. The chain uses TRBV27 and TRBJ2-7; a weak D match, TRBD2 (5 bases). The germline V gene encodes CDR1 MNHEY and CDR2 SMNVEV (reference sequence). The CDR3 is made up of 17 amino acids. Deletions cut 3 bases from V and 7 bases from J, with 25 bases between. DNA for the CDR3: TGTGCCAGCAGTTTGGGTCCTGGGCCAGAGGGCCCCATTGAGCAGTACTTC. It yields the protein CASSLGPGPEGPIEQYF.

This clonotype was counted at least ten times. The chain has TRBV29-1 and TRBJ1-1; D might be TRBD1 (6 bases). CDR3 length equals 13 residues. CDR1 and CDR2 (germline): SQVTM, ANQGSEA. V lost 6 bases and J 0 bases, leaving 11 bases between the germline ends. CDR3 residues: CSVAGVMNTEAFF. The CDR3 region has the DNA TGCAGCGTAGCAGGGGTGATGAACACTGAAGCTTTCTTT.

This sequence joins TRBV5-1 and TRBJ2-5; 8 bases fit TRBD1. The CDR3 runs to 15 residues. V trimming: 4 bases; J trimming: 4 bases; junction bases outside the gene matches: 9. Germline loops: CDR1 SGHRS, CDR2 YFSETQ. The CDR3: CASSKTSDRAETQYF. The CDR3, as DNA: TGCGCCAGCAGCAAGACTTCGGACAGGGCAGAGACCCAGTACTTC. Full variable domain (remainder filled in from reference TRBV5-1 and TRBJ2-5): KAGVTQTPRYLIKTRGQQVTLSCSPISGHRSVSWYQQTPGQGLQFLFEYFSETQRNKGNFPGRFSGRQFSNSRSEMNVSTLELGDSALYLCASSKTSDRAETQYFGPGTRLLVL.

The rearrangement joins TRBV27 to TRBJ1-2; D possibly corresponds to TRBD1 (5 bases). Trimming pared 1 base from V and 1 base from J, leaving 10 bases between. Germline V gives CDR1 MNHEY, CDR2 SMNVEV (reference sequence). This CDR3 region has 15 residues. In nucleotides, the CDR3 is TGTGCCAGCAGTTTATTTCAGGGTATTAACTATGGCTACACCTTC. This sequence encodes CASSLFQGINYGYTF.

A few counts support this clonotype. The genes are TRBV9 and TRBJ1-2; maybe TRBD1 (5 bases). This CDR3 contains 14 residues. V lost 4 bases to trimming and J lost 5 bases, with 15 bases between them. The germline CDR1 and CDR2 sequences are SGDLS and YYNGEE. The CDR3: CASSPGRGVYGYTF. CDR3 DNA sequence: TGTGCCAGCAGCCCTGGGAGGGGTGTATATGGCTACACCTTC.

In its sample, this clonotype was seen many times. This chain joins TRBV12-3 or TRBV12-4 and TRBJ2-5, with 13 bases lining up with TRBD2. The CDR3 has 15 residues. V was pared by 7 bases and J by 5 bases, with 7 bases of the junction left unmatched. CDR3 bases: TGTGCCAGCAAACTAGCGGGGGGGGGAAAGGAGACCCAGTACTTC. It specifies CASKLAGGGKETQYF.

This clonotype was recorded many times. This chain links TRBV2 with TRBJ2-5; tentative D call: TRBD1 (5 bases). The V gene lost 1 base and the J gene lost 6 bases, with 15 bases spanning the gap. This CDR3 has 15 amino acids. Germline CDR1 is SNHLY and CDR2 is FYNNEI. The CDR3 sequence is CASSEGQGMEKTQYF. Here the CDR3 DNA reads TGTGCCAGCAGTGAAGGGCAGGGTATGGAAAAGACCCAGTACTTC.

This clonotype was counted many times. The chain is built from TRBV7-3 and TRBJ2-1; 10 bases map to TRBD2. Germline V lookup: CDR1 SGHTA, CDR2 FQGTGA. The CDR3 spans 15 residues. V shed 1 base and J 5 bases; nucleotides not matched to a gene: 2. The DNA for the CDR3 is TGTGCCAGCAGCTTAAAAGCGGGAGGGAACAATGAGCAGTTCTTC. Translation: CASSLKAGGNNEQFF.

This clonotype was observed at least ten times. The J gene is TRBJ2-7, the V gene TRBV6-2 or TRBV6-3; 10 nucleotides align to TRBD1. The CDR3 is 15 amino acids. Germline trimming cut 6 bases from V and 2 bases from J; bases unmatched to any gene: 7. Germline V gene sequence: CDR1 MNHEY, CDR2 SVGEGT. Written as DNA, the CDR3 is TGTGCCAGCAGACTCGGGACAGGGGCCACCTACGAGCAGTACTTC. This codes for CASRLGTGATYEQYF.

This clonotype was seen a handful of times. The CDR3 reads CASSSLSGTSTDTQYF. The DNA of the CDR3 is TGTGCCAGCAGCTCCCTAAGCGGGACTAGCACAGATACGCAGTATTTT. The chain recombines TRBV7-3 with TRBJ2-3, with TRBD2 matching 7 bases. The CDR3 has 16 residues. The trim removed 4 bases at V and 0 bases at J, leaving 7 bases unmatched. Germline V gene lookup returns CDR1 SGHTA and CDR2 FQGTGA.

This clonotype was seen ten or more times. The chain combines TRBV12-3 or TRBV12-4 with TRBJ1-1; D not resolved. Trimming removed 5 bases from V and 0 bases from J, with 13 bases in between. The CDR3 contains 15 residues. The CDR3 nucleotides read TGTGCCAGCAGTCCCCACCAGACGATGAACACTGAAGCTTTCTTT. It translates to CASSPHQTMNTEAFF.

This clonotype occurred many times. The CDR3 is CASSRTRADTGELFF. CDR3 DNA sequence: TGTGCCAGCAGCCGAACCCGTGCGGACACCGGGGAGCTGTTTTTT. The chain uses TRBV11-2 and TRBJ2-2; no definite D call. CDR1 is SGHAT and CDR2 is FQNNGV in the germline V gene. This CDR3 has 15 residues. Trimming removed 5 bases from V and 3 bases from J, with 13 bases in between.

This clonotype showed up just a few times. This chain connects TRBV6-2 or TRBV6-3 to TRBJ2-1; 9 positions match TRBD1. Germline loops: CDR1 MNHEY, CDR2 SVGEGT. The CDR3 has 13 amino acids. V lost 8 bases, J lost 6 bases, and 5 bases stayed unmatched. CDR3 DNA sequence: TGTGCCAGCGCAACAGGGGGCGGCAATGAGCAGTTCTTC. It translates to CASATGGGNEQFF.

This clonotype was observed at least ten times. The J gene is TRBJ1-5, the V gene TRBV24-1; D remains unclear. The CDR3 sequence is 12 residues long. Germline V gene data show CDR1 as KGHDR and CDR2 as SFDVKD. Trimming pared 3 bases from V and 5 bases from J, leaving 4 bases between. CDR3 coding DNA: TGTGCCACCAGTGATGTGGATCAGCCCCAGCATTTT. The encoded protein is CATSDVDQPQHF.

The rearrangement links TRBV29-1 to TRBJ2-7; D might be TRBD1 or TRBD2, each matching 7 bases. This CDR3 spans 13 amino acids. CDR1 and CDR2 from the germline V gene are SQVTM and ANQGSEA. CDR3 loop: CSPQGGTSYEQYF. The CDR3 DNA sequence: TGCAGTCCTCAGGGGGGGACCTCCTACGAGCAGTACTTC.

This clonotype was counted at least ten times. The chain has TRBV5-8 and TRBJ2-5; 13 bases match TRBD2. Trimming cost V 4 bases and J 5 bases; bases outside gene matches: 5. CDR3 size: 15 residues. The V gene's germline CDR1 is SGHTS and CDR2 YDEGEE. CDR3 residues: CASSVRTSGSETQYF. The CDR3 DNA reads TGTGCCAGCAGCGTTCGGACTAGCGGGAGTGAGACCCAGTACTTC.